This passage covers 18 T cell receptor beta chains from one sample sequenced in a study of shared clonotypes between healthy human individuals. Profiled with immunoSEQ multiplex PCR; TCRdb holds only in-frame clones, not every one. This table has hundreds of thousands of clones, around 76% appearing once. Sequencing was carried out using PBMCs. These receptor sequences come from a woman aged 40 to 50 in good health. Some clones in this sample may be carry-over from other donors' samples.

The chain recombines TRBV7-9 with TRBJ1-1, with D perhaps TRBD1 (5 bases). Trimming took 3 bases from V and 6 from J, leaving 20 bases between them. CDR1 SEHNR and CDR2 FQNEAQ come from the germline V gene (reference sequence). The CDR3 is 16 amino acids. The CDR3, as DNA: TGTGCCAGCAGCTTGACCGATACCCTTTGGGACGCTGAAGCTTTCTTT. Its protein is CASSLTDTLWDAEAFF.

The rearrangement links TRBV6-6 to TRBJ2-1, with D perhaps given as TRBD1 or TRBD2 (5 bases each). Trimming took 11 bases from V and 9 from J, leaving 17 bases between them. The CDR3 extends over 12 amino acids. The germline V gene has CDR1 MNHNY and CDR2 SVGAGI (reference sequence). The CDR3 region is CAEGPHGTEQFF. The CDR3 nucleotides are TGTGCCGAGGGACCACACGGCACTGAGCAGTTCTTC.

The J gene is TRBJ1-6, the V gene TRBV5-1; D not certain. The germline CDR1 and CDR2 sequences are SGHRS and YFSETQ. V lost 2 bases and J 8 bases, leaving 11 bases between the germline ends. CDR3 length: 14 residues. CDR3 sequence: CASSFDPEDSPLHF. CDR3 sequence (DNA): TGCGCCAGCAGCTTCGATCCGGAGGATTCACCCCTCCACTTT.

The chain employs TRBV10-3 and TRBJ2-5; the match to TRBD1 covers 9 bases. The V segment lost 7 bases and the J segment 1 base; nucleotides outside the gene matches: 10. The V gene's germline CDR1 is ENHRY and CDR2 SYGVKD. The CDR3 extends over 16 amino acids. CDR3: CAIKGPGTGSQETQYF. The CDR3 DNA is TGTGCCATCAAAGGCCCCGGGACAGGGAGCCAAGAGACCCAGTACTTC.

This chain joins TRBV13 and TRBJ2-5, with D hard to call. This CDR3 is built from 13 residues. The V and J ends lost 0 bases and 5 bases respectively, with 7 bases between them. CDR1 PRHDT and CDR2 FYEKMQ come from the germline V gene (reference sequence). The CDR3 coding sequence is TGTGCCAGCAGCTTAGGGGGCGCGGAGACCCAGTACTTC. This sequence encodes CASSLGGAETQYF.

The chain uses TRBV7-2 and TRBJ2-2, with TRBD2 matching over 8 bases. The CDR3 is made up of 16 amino acids. CDR1 is SGHTA, CDR2 FQGNSA, per germline. Germline trimming cut 5 bases from V and 7 bases from J; bases unmatched to any gene: 12. The CDR3: CASSKPGLEGHGELFF. The CDR3 coding sequence is TGTGCCAGCAGCAAACCGGGACTAGAGGGCCACGGGGAGCTGTTTTTT.

The V and J genes are TRBV4-3 and TRBJ1-4; 10 bases are a match to TRBD1. The germline CDR1 and CDR2 sequences are LGHNA and YSLEER. The J segment lost 8 bases and the V segment lost 4 bases, leaving 13 bases of the junction unmatched. The CDR3 totals 17 residues. The CDR3 loop is CASSPSPGQGIFEKLFF. The CDR3 DNA sequence: TGCGCCAGCAGCCCAAGCCCGGGACAGGGGATTTTCGAAAAACTGTTTTTT.

The rearrangement links TRBV19 to TRBJ1-3; D is uncertain. The CDR3 extends over 14 amino acids. Germline CDR1 and CDR2: LNHDA and SQIVND (reference sequence). Deletions cut 7 bases from V and 3 bases from J, with 13 bases between. CDR3 in DNA: TGTGCCAGTAAGGTGTCGGCAGTTGGAAACACCATATATTTT. This gives the protein CASKVSAVGNTIYF. The whole variable domain, remainder taken from reference TRBV19 and TRBJ1-3, is DGGITQSPKYLFRKEGQNVTLSCEQNLNHDAMYWYRQDPGQGLRLIYYSQIVNDFQKGDIAEGYSVSREKKESFPLTVTSAQKNPTAFYLCASKVSAVGNTIYFGEGSWLTVV.

This chain joins TRBV27 and TRBJ2-3; D is ambiguous. Germline-derived CDR1 and CDR2 are MNHEY and SMNVEV (reference sequence). V gave up 3 bases and J gave up 3 bases, with 4 bases separating them. This CDR3 region has 12 residues. The CDR3 region has the DNA TGTGCCAGCAGTTTCCTTACAGATACGCAGTATTTT. Its translation: CASSFLTDTQYF.

The CDR3 sequence is CASSRSGRDSYNEQFF. CDR3 DNA sequence: TGTGCCAGCAGCCGTAGCGGGAGGGACTCCTACAATGAGCAGTTCTTC. The V call is TRBV2, the J call TRBJ2-1; 11 nucleotides align to TRBD2. The ends lost 6 bases at V and 0 bases at J; junction bases unmatched: 4. This CDR3 has 16 residues. Germline V CDR1 and CDR2: SNHLY, FYNNEI.

The genes are TRBV9 and TRBJ2-7, with a possible D match to TRBD2 (6 bases). V lost 0 bases, J lost 3 bases, and 13 bases lay in between. Germline-derived CDR1 and CDR2 are SGDLS and YYNGEE. The CDR3 runs 15 residues. As DNA, the CDR3 is TGTGCCAGCAGCGTAGAGACGGGAGAAGGCTACGAGCAGTACTTC. It specifies CASSVETGEGYEQYF.

This chain uses TRBV29-1 with TRBJ1-1, with D possibly TRBD1 on 5 matching bases. Trimming left V 7 bases short and J 1 base short, with 16 bases between. Germline V lookup: CDR1 SQVTM, CDR2 ANQGSEA. The CDR3 covers 14 residues. The CDR3 sequence is CSASGGFRNTEAFF. The CDR3 coding sequence is TGCAGCGCTAGCGGGGGTTTTAGGAACACTGAAGCTTTCTTT.

This clone was seen a few times. The chain joins TRBV9 to TRBJ2-3; D perhaps matches TRBD2 (5 bases). Germline V gene sequence: CDR1 SGDLS, CDR2 YYNGEE. V was cut by 2 bases and J by 2 bases, with 12 bases left in between. This CDR3 contains 15 residues. DNA of the CDR3: TGTGCCAGCAGCGTCAGGACTCAATTCACAGATACGCAGTATTTT. The encoded protein is CASSVRTQFTDTQYF.

The count of this clone is one. The V and J genes are TRBV19 and TRBJ1-5; TRBD1 is a possible D gene (6 bases). Trimming took off 3 bases at V and 4 bases at J, with 16 bases between the two ends. Germline CDR1 reads LNHDA; CDR2 reads SQIVND (reference sequence). This CDR3 has 16 residues. The DNA of the CDR3 is TGTGCCAGTAGTATCAGGGGACAAGGGGGGAATCAGCCCCAGCATTTT. It codes for CASSIRGQGGNQPQHF.

DNA for the CDR3: TGTGCCAGCAGCTCTCTAAACAGGAACTATGGCTACACCTTC. Translating gives CASSSLNRNYGYTF. The J gene is TRBJ1-2, the V gene TRBV5-8; D possibly corresponds to TRBD1 (5 bases). Germline V gives CDR1 SGHTS, CDR2 YDEGEE. The CDR3 totals 14 residues. V gave up 3 bases and J gave up 2 bases, with 11 bases separating them.

The V and J genes are TRBV18 and TRBJ2-7, with 7 bases identical to TRBD1. The CDR3 is made up of 14 amino acids. The V segment lost 6 bases and the J segment 6 bases; nucleotides outside the gene matches: 11. CDR1 and CDR2 from the germline V gene are KGHSH and LQKENI. DNA of the CDR3: TGTGCCAGCTCCCAAACAGGGGCGGAGGCCGAGCAGTACTTC. This codes for CASSQTGAEAEQYF.

The chain employs TRBV11-2 and TRBJ2-7; either TRBD1 or TRBD2 may fit D (5 bases each). The CDR3 loop spans 13 amino acids. V gave up 5 bases and J gave up 5 bases, with 13 bases separating them. Per germline, CDR1 SGHAT and CDR2 FQNNGV. The CDR3 sequence is CASSQIPGHEQYF. The CDR3 DNA follows: TGTGCCAGCAGCCAAATCCCGGGACACGAGCAGTACTTC.

This clone was seen only a few times. The J gene is TRBJ2-5, the V gene TRBV20-1; the D is unclear. CDR3 length: 11 amino acids. The V end was cut by 5 bases, the J end by 1 base, with 5 bases between. Germline V gene data show CDR1 as DFQATT and CDR2 as SNEGSKA (reference sequence). The chain's CDR3 is CSAWGQETQYF. For the CDR3, the DNA is TGCAGTGCTTGGGGCCAAGAGACCCAGTACTTC.